The next 22 T cell receptor beta chains were all read from a single sample in a study of T cell responses to AZD1222 COVID-19 vaccine. Some clones are missing from TCRdb's copy, which holds only in-frame ones; the method was immunoSEQ multiplex PCR. Of 90,000 to 130,000 clones in the sample, approximately 90% are singletons; the top ten hold 15%. Here the sequenced sample was peripheral blood, taken 28 days after the second AZD1222 dose. These receptors were obtained from an adult who received the AZD1222 COVID-19 vaccine.

This clone has just one count. The J gene is TRBJ1-6, the V gene TRBV11-2, with a tentative D call TRBD1 (6 bases). The CDR3 has 14 amino acids. Germline CDR1 is SGHAT and CDR2 is FQNNGV. Trimming left V 5 bases short and J 1 base short, with 6 bases between. DNA for the CDR3: TGTGCCAGCAGCGGACAGTCCTATAATTCACCCCTCCACTTT. It translates to CASSGQSYNSPLHF.

The chain couples TRBV6-1 to TRBJ1-4; D call uncertain. CDR3 length: 16 residues. V shed 2 bases and J shed 0 bases, with 10 bases lying between them. Germline CDR1 and CDR2: MNHNS and SASEGT. The CDR3 sequence is CASSERNGATNEKLFF. CDR3 bases: TGTGCCAGCAGTGAAAGGAATGGGGCAACTAATGAAAAACTGTTTTTT.

For the CDR3, the DNA is TGTGCCAGCAGCCAAGGCGGGCAGCCCCAGCATTTT. Translated, it gives CASSQGGQPQHF. V and J are TRBV3-1 (or the pseudogene TRBV3-2) and TRBJ1-5; D gene ambiguous. Germline V gene data show CDR1 as LGHDT and CDR2 as YNNKEL (reference sequence). V shed 1 base and J shed 7 bases, with 5 bases lying between them. CDR3 length: 12 amino acids.

The chain employs TRBV11-3 and TRBJ2-1; 7 positions agree with TRBD2. This CDR3 comprises 19 residues. Germline values: CDR1 SGHNT, CDR2 YENEEA. V trimming: 0 bases; J trimming: 0 bases; junction bases outside the gene matches: 11. The CDR3 DNA reads as TGTGCCAGCAGCTTAGATCGCCAGCGGGACCAGAGCTCCTACAATGAGCAGTTCTTC. This translates into CASSLDRQRDQSSYNEQFF.

In its sample, this clone was seen a few times. The chain is built from TRBV5-1 and TRBJ1-5; 9 bases map to TRBD1. Germline V CDR1 and CDR2: SGHRS, YFSETQ. The CDR3 length is 16 residues. With V trimmed by 7 bases and J by 4 bases, 12 bases remained unmatched. CDR3 sequence (DNA): TGCGCCAGCTGGGGAAAAACAGGGGGCAAGAATCAGCCCCAGCATTTT. Encoded protein: CASWGKTGGKNQPQHF.

V usage is TRBV2 and J usage is TRBJ1-3; D unclear. Trimming left V 2 bases short and J 0 bases short, with 5 bases between. The germline V gene has CDR1 SNHLY and CDR2 FYNNEI. This CDR3 has 14 residues. CDR3 sequence reads: CASSERASGNTIYF. CDR3 nucleotides: TGTGCCAGCAGTGAACGCGCCTCTGGAAACACCATATATTTT.

The chain links TRBV30 to TRBJ1-4, with unresolved D. Germline loops: CDR1 GTSNPN, CDR2 SVGIG (reference sequence). Deletions cut 2 bases from V and 6 bases from J, with 7 bases between. The length of the CDR3 is 12 residues. CDR3 amino acids: CAWSPLDEKLFF. The DNA for the CDR3 is TGTGCCTGGAGTCCACTAGATGAAAAACTGTTTTTT.

The V gene is TRBV27, the J gene TRBJ1-1; D possibly corresponds to TRBD1 (5 bases). Per germline, CDR1 MNHEY and CDR2 SMNVEV (reference sequence). This CDR3 has 16 residues. Trimming pared 0 bases from V and 4 bases from J, leaving 15 bases between. In DNA form, the CDR3 reads TGTGCCAGCAGTTTATCGAGGGGAGTGACGGGCACTGAAGCTTTCTTT. As protein: CASSLSRGVTGTEAFF.

The J gene is TRBJ2-3, the V gene TRBV9, with D uncertain. Trimming shortened V by 0 bases and J by 2 bases, and 4 bases separated the two germline ends. Per the germline V gene, CDR1 is SGDLS and CDR2 is YYNGEE. This CDR3 has 13 amino acids. The CDR3: CASSVDVTDTQYF. The CDR3, as DNA: TGTGCCAGCAGCGTAGATGTCACAGATACGCAGTATTTT.

V usage is TRBV10-2 and J usage is TRBJ2-1; 9 nucleotides match TRBD1. This CDR3 has 15 amino acids. V shed 8 bases, J shed 5 bases, and the junction held 10 bases outside the gene matches. Germline V CDR1 and CDR2: WSHSY, SAAADI. DNA for the CDR3: TGCGCCAGCGGGTCTGGGACAGGGAGGCACAATGAGCAGTTCTTC. Protein sequence: CASGSGTGRHNEQFF.

The rearrangement joins TRBV5-1 to TRBJ2-2; D might be TRBD1 or TRBD2, each matching 5 bases. Germline-derived CDR1 and CDR2 are SGHRS and YFSETQ. The CDR3 is 15 residues long. V dropped 0 bases and J dropped 6 bases, with 12 bases sitting between them. The CDR3, as DNA: TGCGCCAGCAGCTTGGTGGGGGAAACTGCCGGGGAGCTGTTTTTT. Translation gives CASSLVGETAGELFF.

V usage is TRBV27 and J usage is TRBJ1-1; TRBD1 agrees at 8 bases. The CDR3 contains 14 residues. The V gene end was trimmed by 3 bases and the J gene end by 2 bases; junction bases not matched to a gene: 2. Germline assignment: CDR1 MNHEY and CDR2 SMNVEV (reference sequence). The CDR3 DNA reads as TGTGCCAGCAGTTTGACAGGGGCTAACACTGAAGCTTTCTTT. It translates to CASSLTGANTEAFF.

V and J are TRBV10-1 and TRBJ2-1; a weak D match, TRBD2 (5 bases). Trimming cost V 10 bases and J 4 bases, with 26 bases left between them. CDR1 and CDR2 from the germline V gene are WNHNN and SYGVQD (reference sequence). This CDR3 is 17 amino acids long. CDR3: CATHRGLDRVSYNEQFF. The CDR3 nucleotides are TGCGCCACCCACCGGGGTTTGGACCGAGTTTCGTACAATGAGCAGTTCTTC.

DNA of the CDR3: TGTGCCAGCAGCCAGGGGGGATCGAACACTGAAGCTTTCTTT. This sequence encodes CASSQGGSNTEAFF. The rearrangement links TRBV7-9 to TRBJ1-1, with 7 bases that match TRBD1. V gave up 5 bases and J gave up 1 base; unmatched junction bases: 4. This CDR3 is built from 14 residues. Germline CDR1 and CDR2: SEHNR and FQNEAQ (reference sequence).

V gene TRBV9 combines with J gene TRBJ2-2; 8 bases map to TRBD2. V shed 2 bases and J 4 bases; nucleotides not matched to a gene: 10. Germline lookup yields CDR1 SGDLS and CDR2 YYNGEE. The CDR3 length is 17 residues. In nucleotides, the CDR3 is TGTGCCAGCAGCGTCGGGTCCGGGAGGGCTGGCACCGGGGAGCTGTTTTTT. It specifies CASSVGSGRAGTGELFF.

This chain joins TRBV7-9 and TRBJ2-1; D may be TRBD2 (5 bases). The ends were cut back, 1 base at V and 8 bases at J, with 9 bases in the middle. CDR3 length: 13 amino acids. Germline-derived CDR1 and CDR2 are SEHNR and FQNEAQ (reference sequence). This CDR3 is CASSLGLADEQFF. The CDR3 nucleotides read TGTGCCAGCAGCTTAGGGCTAGCAGATGAGCAGTTCTTC.

The chain recombines TRBV6-5 with TRBJ2-2, with 7 bases matching TRBD1. There are 15 residues in the CDR3. Germline-derived CDR1 and CDR2 are MNHEY and SVGAGI. Unmatched junction bases numbered 6, after V lost 6 bases and J lost 2 bases. The CDR3 reads CASRNQGVNTGELFF. The CDR3 coding sequence is TGTGCCAGCAGAAATCAGGGGGTCAACACCGGGGAGCTGTTTTTT.

The table lists this clone with a count of one. V is TRBV5-1 and J is TRBJ1-3; D unclear. The germline gives CDR1 SGHRS, CDR2 YFSETQ. V lost 5 bases to trimming and J lost 4 bases, with 13 bases between them. The CDR3 totals 14 residues. CDR3 loop: CASRSSSAGNTIYF. In nucleotides, the CDR3 is TGCGCCAGCAGGTCTTCTTCGGCCGGAAACACCATATATTTT. The entire variable domain, with the rest obtained from reference TRBV5-1 and TRBJ1-3, is as follows: KAGVTQTPRYLIKTRGQQVTLSCSPISGHRSVSWYQQTPGQGLQFLFEYFSETQRNKGNFPGRFSGRQFSNSRSEMNVSTLELGDSALYLCASRSSSAGNTIYFGEGSWLTVV.

The J gene is TRBJ1-2, the V gene TRBV6-5; tentatively, D is TRBD1 (5 bases). The V gene's germline CDR1 is MNHEY and CDR2 SVGAGI. The CDR3 consists of 14 residues. V was clipped by 0 bases and J by 7 bases, with 12 bases between them. Here the CDR3 DNA reads TGTGCCAGCAGTTACTCGATGGGGCGAGGTGGCTACACCTTC. Protein sequence: CASSYSMGRGGYTF.

This clone was seen a single time. The CDR3 reads CASSESGTGLGYTF. The CDR3 DNA is TGCGCCAGCAGTGAATCCGGGACAGGGTTGGGCTACACCTTC. The chain uses TRBV10-1 and TRBJ1-2, with 9 bases fitting TRBD1. The ends lost 3 bases at V and 8 bases at J; junction bases unmatched: 7. Germline loops: CDR1 WNHNN, CDR2 SYGVQD (reference sequence). This CDR3 has 14 amino acids.

V and J are TRBV5-1 and TRBJ2-3; 8 nucleotides line up with TRBD2. The germline CDR1 and CDR2 sequences are SGHRS and YFSETQ. The CDR3 is made up of 14 amino acids. V lost 6 bases to trimming and J lost 4 bases; unmatched junction nucleotides: 7. The CDR3 nucleotides are TGCGCCAGCAAGGACGGGGGGGCCCCAGATACGCAGTATTTT. Its protein is CASKDGGAPDTQYF.

The V call is TRBV28, the J call TRBJ1-4; 7 bases agree with TRBD1. The CDR3 is 14 amino acids. V dropped 7 bases and J dropped 5; count of bases not matched to a gene: 7. The germline V gene encodes CDR1 MDHEN and CDR2 SYDVKM. The CDR3 bases are TGTGCCAGCAAAGAGGGAGGGGGCAATGAAAAACTGTTTTTT. Protein sequence: CASKEGGGNEKLFF.